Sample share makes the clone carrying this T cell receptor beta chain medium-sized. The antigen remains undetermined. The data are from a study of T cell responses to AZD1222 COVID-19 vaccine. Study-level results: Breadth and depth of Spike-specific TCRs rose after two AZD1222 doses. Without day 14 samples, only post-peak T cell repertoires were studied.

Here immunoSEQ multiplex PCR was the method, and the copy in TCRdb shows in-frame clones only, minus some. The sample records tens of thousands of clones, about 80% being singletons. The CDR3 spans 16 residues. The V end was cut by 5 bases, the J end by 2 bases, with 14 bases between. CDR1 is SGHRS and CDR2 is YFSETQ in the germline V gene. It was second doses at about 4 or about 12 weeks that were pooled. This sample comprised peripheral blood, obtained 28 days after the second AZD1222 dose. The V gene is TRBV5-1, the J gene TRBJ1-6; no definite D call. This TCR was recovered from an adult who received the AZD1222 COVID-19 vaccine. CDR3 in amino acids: CASRDAMSAYNSPLHF. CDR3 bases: TGCGCCAGCAGGGATGCAATGAGCGCCTATAATTCACCCCTCCACTTT.